These 4 T cell receptor beta chains share one sample of origin, sequenced in a study of identical twins. TCRdb passed the 5' RACE reads through MiXCR, listing each CDR3 protein once. This table has 1.5 million to 2 million distinct CDR3 sequences, about 32% appearing once. Input material: cord blood. The source of these receptors is a newborn girl in good health.

The chain couples TRBV20-1 to TRBJ1-6; the D is unclear. V lost 7 bases, J lost 10 bases, and 8 bases lay in between. Germline V gene sequence: CDR1 DFQATT, CDR2 SNEGSKA (reference sequence). The CDR3 is 10 amino acids. The DNA for the CDR3 is TGCAGTGTCAGTAAGTCACCCCTCCACTTT. This sequence encodes CSVSKSPLHF.

This clonotype was seen only a few times. The rearrangement links TRBV2 to TRBJ2-1; 9 bases agree with TRBD2. From germline, CDR1 is SNHLY and CDR2 FYNNEI. The CDR3 length is 15 residues. J was trimmed by 7 bases and V by 4 bases; bases with no gene match: 8. CDR3 amino acids: CASSGSGRLFNEQFF. The DNA of the CDR3 is TGTGCCAGCAGTGGGAGCGGGAGGCTGTTTAATGAGCAGTTCTTC. Full variable domain (remainder filled in from reference TRBV2 and TRBJ2-1): EPEVTQTPSHQVTQMGQEVILRCVPISNHLYFYWYRQILGQKVEFLVSFYNNEISEKSEIFDDQFSVERPDGSNFTLKIRSTKLEDSAMYFCASSGSGRLFNEQFFGPGTRLTVL.

This clonotype has more than one count but fewer than ten. Here the CDR3 reads CSVEAARGPNYGYTF. For the CDR3, the DNA is TGCAGCGTTGAAGCCGCAAGGGGGCCTAACTATGGCTACACCTTC. V is TRBV29-1 and J is TRBJ1-2, with TRBD1 matching 7 bases. The germline V gene encodes CDR1 SQVTM and CDR2 ANQGSEA. The CDR3 length is 15 residues. Trimming took 1 base from V and 0 from J; bases not matched to a gene: 5. Complete variable domain (other parts from reference TRBV29-1 and TRBJ1-2): SAVISQKPSRDICQRGTSLTIQCQVDSQVTMMFWYRQQPGQSLTLIATANQGSEATYESGFVIDKFPISRPNLTFSTLTVSNMSPEDSSIYLCSVEAARGPNYGYTFGSGTRLTVV.

J is TRBJ2-7 and V is TRBV12-3 or TRBV12-4; D remains unclear. Near its end, the DNA agrees better with TRBJ2-5, so the J call may be wrong. CDR3 length: 12 amino acids. CDR3 sequence (DNA): TGTGCCAGCAATGGGTGGACAGAGACCCAGTACTTC. Protein: CASNGWTETQYF.